A few counts support the clone carrying this T cell receptor beta chain. The antigen remains unidentified. The same CDR3 is also encoded by other DNA sequences in this sample. V lost 0 bases and J lost 4, with 9 bases in between. The V gene's germline CDR1 is MGHRA and CDR2 YSYEKL. This CDR3 comprises 14 residues. The data were taken from a study of shared clonotypes between healthy human individuals. Study-wide background: Per donor, three plates held CD4 naive cells, three held CD4 memory, two held CD8 naive and one held CD8 memory.

Notes on the study in general: The four-donor shared clonotypes exceeded non-shared clonotypes in generation probability, with non-shared ones scoring lower.

The material for each subset, its genomic DNA, was split evenly across several immunoSEQ plates. Here immunoSEQ multiplex PCR was the method, and the copy in TCRdb shows in-frame clones only, minus some. The data hold roughly 2.2 million clones, with over 85% observed a single time. Material for sequencing was naive CD4+ T cells from PBMCs. Sample subset: CD45RA+ positively selected. This TCR was recovered from a man aged 18 to 30 in good health. Some clones in this sample may be carry-over from other donors' samples. The rearrangement links TRBV4-1 to TRBJ1-2; D is ambiguous. This CDR3 is CASSQEGLGYGYTF. CDR3 nucleotides: TGCGCCAGCAGCCAAGAGGGGTTGGGCTATGGCTACACCTTC.